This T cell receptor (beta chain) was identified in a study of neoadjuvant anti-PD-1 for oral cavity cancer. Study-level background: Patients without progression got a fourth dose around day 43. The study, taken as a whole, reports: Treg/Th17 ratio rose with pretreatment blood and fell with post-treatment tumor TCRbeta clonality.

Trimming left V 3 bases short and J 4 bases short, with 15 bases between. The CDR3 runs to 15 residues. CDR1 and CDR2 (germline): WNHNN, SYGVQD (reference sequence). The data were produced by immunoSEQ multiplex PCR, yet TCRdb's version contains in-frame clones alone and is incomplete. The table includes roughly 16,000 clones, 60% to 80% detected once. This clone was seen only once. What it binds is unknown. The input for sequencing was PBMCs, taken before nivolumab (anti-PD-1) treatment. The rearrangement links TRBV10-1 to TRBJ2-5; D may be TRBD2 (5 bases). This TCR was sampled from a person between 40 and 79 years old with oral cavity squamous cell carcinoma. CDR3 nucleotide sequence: TGCGCCAGCAGTGATAATTCGGCTAGCCGAGAGACCCAGTACTTC. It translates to CASSDNSASRETQYF.